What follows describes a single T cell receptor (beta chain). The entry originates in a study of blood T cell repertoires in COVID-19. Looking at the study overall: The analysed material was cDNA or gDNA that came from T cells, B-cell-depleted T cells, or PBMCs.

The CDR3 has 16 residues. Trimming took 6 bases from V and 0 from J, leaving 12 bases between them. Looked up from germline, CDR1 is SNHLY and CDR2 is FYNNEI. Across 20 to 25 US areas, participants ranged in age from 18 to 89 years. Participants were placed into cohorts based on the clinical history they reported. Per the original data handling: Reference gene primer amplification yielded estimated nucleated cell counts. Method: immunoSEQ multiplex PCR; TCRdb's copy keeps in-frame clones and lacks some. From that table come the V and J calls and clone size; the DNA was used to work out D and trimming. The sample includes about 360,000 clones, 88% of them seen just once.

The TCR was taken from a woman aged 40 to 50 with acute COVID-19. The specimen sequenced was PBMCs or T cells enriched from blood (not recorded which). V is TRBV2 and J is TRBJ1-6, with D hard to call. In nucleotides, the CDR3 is TGTGCCAGCAGCGCCCAGGCGAGCTCCTATAATTCACCCCTCCACTTT. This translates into CASSAQASSYNSPLHF.